The clone carrying this TCR beta chain has a count of ten or more. Germline is not matched at one junction end, which may reflect a read error. Next came a second PCR, run for about 6 to 12 cycles, which used a sample-barcoded 5' primer along with a J-beta primer mix. Using its own MiXCR run on the 5' RACE reads, TCRdb lists one record per CDR3 protein. The sample shows about 1.6 million distinct CDR3 sequences, 34% of them seen only once. These data belong to a study of blood T cells in healthy people across ages. The CDR3 is made up of 13 amino acids. Germline V gene sequence: CDR1 SQVTM, CDR2 ANQGSEA.

Material for sequencing was blood. V is TRBV29-1 and J is TRBJ1-5, with 11 bases aligning to TRBD1. The sequence was collected from a woman younger than 45 in good health. The chain's CDR3 is CSVEGTGGQPQHF. CDR3 nucleotide sequence: TGCAGCGTAGAAGGGACAGGGGGACAGCCCCAGCATTTT.